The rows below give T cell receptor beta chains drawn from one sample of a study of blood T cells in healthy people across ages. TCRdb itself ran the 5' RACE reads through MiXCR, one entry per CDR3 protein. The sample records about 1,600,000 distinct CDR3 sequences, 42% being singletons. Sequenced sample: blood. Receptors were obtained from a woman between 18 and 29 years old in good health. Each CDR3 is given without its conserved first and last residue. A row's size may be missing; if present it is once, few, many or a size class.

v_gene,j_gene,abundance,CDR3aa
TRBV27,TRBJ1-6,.,ASRIGGVGSPLH
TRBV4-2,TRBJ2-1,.,ASSQELRASGYNEQF
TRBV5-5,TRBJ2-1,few,ASSPNWYYNEQF
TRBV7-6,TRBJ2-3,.,ASSLAHGLTSGSLTDTQY
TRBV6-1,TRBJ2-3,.,ASSEAGGADTQY
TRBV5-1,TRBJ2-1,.,ASSPPSSGGVVEQF
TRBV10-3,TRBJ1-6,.,AIAGQGLSPPH
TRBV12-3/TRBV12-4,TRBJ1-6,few,ASRQKYNSPLH
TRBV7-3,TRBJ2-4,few,ASSLTSASGGAGAKNIQY
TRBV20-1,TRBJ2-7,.,SGRADRGDEQY
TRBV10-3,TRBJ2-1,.,AISDLRGDSYNEQF
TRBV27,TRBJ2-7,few,ASSPYEAYEQY
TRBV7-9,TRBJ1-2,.,ASSPGQVHYGYT
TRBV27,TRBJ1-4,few,ASSLGQGAQKLF
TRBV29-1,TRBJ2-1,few,SVEESEVYNEQF
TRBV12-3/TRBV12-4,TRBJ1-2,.,ASSRGGGYGHT
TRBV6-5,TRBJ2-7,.,ASSSLAGETYEQY
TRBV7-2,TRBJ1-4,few,ASSRRAGPNEKLF
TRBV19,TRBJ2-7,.,ASSMVSGSYEQY
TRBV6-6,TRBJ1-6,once,ASSYMGQNSPLH
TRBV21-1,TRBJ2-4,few,ARLGPCRIAKNIQY
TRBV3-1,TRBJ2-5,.,ASSHSTTSREQY
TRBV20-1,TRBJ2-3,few,SAKVISTDTQY
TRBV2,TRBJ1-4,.,ASKRGVGEKLF